This T cell receptor (beta chain) was sequenced during a study of shared clonotypes between healthy human individuals. Study details: Donors had three CD4 naive, three CD4 memory, two CD8 naive and one CD8 memory plate apiece. The study, taken as a whole, reports: With several donors compared, 4.5% to 6.5% of naive CD4 clonotypes were shared. All-four-donor shared clonotypes had higher generation probabilities than non-shared clonotypes did.

J lost 1 base, V lost 5 bases, and 12 bases had no gene match. Germline-derived CDR1 and CDR2 are PRHDT and FYEKMQ (reference sequence). The CDR3 has 17 amino acids. Details on this clone: The antigen remains undetermined.

In the original workflow: Junction-only sequences without quality scores came from ImmunoSEQ, so filtering differed. The data were produced by immunoSEQ multiplex PCR, yet TCRdb's version contains in-frame clones alone and is incomplete. The V and J calls and clone size come from that table; D and trimming were worked out from the DNA. The data show roughly 2.5 million clones, with 85% to 95% seen just once and 0.13% to 0.15% held by the top ten. The sequence was collected from a young man in good health. The chain couples TRBV13 to TRBJ2-3; 7 bases agree with TRBD2. The sequenced material came from naive CD4+ T cells sorted from blood. As for subset: CD45RA+ positively selected. The CDR3 nucleotides read TGTGCCAGCAGCCCGCCACCTCCAGCGGGGCGCACAGATACGCAGTATTTT. This translates into CASSPPPPAGRTDTQYF.